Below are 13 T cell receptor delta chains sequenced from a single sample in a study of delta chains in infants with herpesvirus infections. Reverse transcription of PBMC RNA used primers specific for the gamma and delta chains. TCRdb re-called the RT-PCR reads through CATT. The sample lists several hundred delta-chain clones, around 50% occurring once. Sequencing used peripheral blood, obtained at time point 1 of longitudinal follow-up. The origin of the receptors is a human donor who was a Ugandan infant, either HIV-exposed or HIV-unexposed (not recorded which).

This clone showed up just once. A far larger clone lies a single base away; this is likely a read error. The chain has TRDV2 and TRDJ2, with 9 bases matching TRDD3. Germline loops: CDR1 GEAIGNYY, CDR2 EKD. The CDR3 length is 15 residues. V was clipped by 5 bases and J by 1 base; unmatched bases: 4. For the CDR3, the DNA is TGTGCCTGTGTCATACTGGGGGATTTGACAGCACAACTCTTCTTT. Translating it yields CACVILGDLTAQLFF.

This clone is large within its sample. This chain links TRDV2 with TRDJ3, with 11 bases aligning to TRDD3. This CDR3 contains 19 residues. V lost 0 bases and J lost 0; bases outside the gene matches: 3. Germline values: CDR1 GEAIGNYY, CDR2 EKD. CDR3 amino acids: CACDTVLGDSSWDTRQMFF. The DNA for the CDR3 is TGTGCCTGTGACACCGTACTGGGGGATAGCTCCTGGGACACCCGACAGATGTTTTTC.

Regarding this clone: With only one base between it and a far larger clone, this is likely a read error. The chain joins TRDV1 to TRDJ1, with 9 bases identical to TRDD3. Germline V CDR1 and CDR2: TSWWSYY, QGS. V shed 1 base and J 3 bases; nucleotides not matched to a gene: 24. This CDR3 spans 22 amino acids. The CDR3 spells CALGEPRAFLHYTGGLSDKLIF. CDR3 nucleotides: TGTGCTCTTGGGGAACCAAGAGCTTTCCTACACTACACTGGGGGACTATCCGATAAACTCATCTTT.

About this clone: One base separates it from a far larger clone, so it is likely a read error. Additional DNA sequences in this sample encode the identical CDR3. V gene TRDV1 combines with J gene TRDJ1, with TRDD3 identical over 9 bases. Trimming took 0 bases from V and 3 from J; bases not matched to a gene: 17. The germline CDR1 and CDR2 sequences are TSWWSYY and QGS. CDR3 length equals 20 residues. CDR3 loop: CALGELKGLSSWGIPDKLIF. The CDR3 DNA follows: TGTGCTCTTGGGGAACTAAAGGGCCTCAGTAGCTGGGGGATCCCCGATAAACTCATCTTT.

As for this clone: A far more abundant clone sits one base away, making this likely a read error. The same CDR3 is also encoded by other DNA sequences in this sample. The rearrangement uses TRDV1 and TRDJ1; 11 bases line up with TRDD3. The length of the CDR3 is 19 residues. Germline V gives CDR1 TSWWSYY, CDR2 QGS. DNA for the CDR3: TGTGCTCTTGGGGCCCTTTCCAAGCACTGGGGGATATGGTCCGACAAACTCATCTTT. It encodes CALGALSKHWGIWSDKLIF.

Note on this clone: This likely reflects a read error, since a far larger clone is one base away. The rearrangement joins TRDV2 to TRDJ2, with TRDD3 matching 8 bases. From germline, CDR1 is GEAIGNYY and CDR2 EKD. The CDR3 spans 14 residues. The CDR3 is CAYDTWGMTAQLFF. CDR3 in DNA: TGTGCCTATGACACCTGGGGGATGACAGCACAACTCTTCTTT.

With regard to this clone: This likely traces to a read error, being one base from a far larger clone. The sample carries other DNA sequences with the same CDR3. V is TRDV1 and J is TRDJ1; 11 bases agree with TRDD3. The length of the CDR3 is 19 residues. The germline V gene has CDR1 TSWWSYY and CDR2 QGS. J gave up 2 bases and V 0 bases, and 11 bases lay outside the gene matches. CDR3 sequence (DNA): TGTGCTCTTGGGGAACTAGAAAGTACTGGGGGATATGGGACCGATAAACTCATCTTT. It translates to CALGELESTGGYGTDKLIF.

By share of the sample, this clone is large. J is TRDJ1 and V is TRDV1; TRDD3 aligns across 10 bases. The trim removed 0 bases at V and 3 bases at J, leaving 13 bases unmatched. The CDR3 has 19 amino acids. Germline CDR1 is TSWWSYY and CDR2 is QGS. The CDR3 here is CALGELTLLLTGGSDKLIF. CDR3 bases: TGTGCTCTTGGGGAACTAACCCTCCTACTAACTGGGGGATCCGATAAACTCATCTTT.

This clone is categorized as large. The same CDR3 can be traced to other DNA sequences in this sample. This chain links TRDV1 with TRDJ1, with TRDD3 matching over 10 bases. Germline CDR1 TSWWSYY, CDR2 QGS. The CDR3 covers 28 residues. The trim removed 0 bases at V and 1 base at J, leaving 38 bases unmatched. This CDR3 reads CALGELIGLPFLVASLGDPSCPTDKLIF. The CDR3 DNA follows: TGTGCTCTTGGGGAACTCATCGGGCTCCCCTTCCTAGTCGCCTCACTGGGGGATCCCTCGTGCCCCACCGATAAACTCATCTTT.

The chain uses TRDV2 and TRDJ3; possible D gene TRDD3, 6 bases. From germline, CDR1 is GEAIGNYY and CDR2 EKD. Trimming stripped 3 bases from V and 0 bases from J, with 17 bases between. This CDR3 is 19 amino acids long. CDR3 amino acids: CACDRSVLGHSWDTRQMFF. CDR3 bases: TGTGCCTGTGACCGATCGGTACTGGGACACTCCTGGGACACCCGACAGATGTTTTTC.

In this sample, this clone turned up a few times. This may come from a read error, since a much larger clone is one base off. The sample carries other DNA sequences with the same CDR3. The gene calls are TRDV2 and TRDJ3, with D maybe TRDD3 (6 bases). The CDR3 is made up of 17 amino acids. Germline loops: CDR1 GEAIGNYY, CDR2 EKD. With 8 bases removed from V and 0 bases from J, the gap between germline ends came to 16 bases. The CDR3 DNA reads TGTGCCTTTTTTGTACTGGGTGACTCCTGGGACACCCGACAGATGTTTTTC. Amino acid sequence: CAFFVLGDSWDTRQMFF.

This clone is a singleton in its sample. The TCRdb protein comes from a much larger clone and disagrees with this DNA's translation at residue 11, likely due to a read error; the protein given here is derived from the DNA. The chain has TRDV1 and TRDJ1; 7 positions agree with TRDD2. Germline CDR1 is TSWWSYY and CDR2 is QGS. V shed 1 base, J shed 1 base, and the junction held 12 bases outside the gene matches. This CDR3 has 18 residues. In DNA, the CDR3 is TGTGCTCTTGGGGAACCTTCCTATCTCGCGGGCGTCACCGATAAACTCATCTTT. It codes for CALGEPSYLAGVTDKLIF.

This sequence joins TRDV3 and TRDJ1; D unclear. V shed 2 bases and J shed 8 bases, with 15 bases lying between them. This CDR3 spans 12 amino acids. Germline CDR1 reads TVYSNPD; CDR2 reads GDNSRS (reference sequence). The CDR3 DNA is TGTGCCTTTCAAGCAGACCTGGACAAACTCATCTTT. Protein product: CAFQADLDKLIF.